These T cell receptor beta chains were read from a single sample in a study of CD8+CD57+ T cells in acquired aplastic anemia. TCRdb independently ran MiXCR on the reads; one entry per CDR3 protein. The table records over 150,000 distinct CDR3 sequences, about 60% of them present only once. Sequenced sample: sorted CD4+, CD8+, or CD8+CD57+ T cells (not recorded which) from PBMCs. Source of these receptors: a human donor with aplastic anemia. Both conserved end residues are part of each CDR3. Fields, in order: clone size, J gene, D gene, V gene, CDR3 DNA, CDR3 protein. The D gene is left open where the match is weak. For some rows the clone size is stated as once, few or many, or as a class when expanded; others skip it.

clone size: NA; J gene: TRBJ2-1; D gene: NA; V gene: TRBV24-1; CDR3 DNA: TGTGCCACCAGTGATAGGGACGGAGACAATGAGCAGTTCTTC; CDR3 protein: CATSDRDGDNEQFF
clone size: NA; J gene: TRBJ2-3; D gene: NA; V gene: TRBV9; CDR3 DNA: TGTGCCAGCAGCGTAATGGGTCGGGGCGGCACAGATACGCAGTATTTT; CDR3 protein: CASSVMGRGGTDTQYF
clone size: NA; J gene: TRBJ2-7; D gene: NA; V gene: TRBV5-1; CDR3 DNA: TGTGCCAGCAGCTTGGAGGTGTCGGACAGACAGTACTTC; CDR3 protein: CASSLEVSDRQYF
clone size: NA; J gene: TRBJ2-5; D gene: NA; V gene: TRBV6-1; CDR3 DNA: TGTGCCAGCAGTGATAGGAAATTACTAGGGGGGGGAGAGACCCAGTACTTC; CDR3 protein: CASSDRKLLGGGETQYF
clone size: NA; J gene: TRBJ1-6; D gene: NA; V gene: TRBV7-9; CDR3 DNA: TGTGCCAGCAGCTCACCACTACACTTT; CDR3 protein: CASSSPLHF
clone size: NA; J gene: TRBJ1-1; D gene: NA; V gene: TRBV29-1; CDR3 DNA: TGCAGCGTTGAAGCCCCCCAGGAAGGGCAGGGAGCTTTCTTT; CDR3 protein: CSVEAPQEGQGAFF
clone size: many; J gene: TRBJ1-1; D gene: NA; V gene: TRBV11-2; CDR3 DNA: TGTGCCAGCAGCTTAGCCGGGATGAACACTGAAGCTTTCTTT; CDR3 protein: CASSLAGMNTEAFF
clone size: few; J gene: TRBJ1-2; D gene: NA; V gene: TRBV7-2; CDR3 DNA: TGTGCCAGCAGCTTAGGGTCTGGAATGAATGGCTACACCTTC; CDR3 protein: CASSLGSGMNGYTF
clone size: many; J gene: TRBJ2-1; D gene: TRBD1; V gene: TRBV2; CDR3 DNA: TGTGCCAGCAGGACAGGGGGCAATGAGCAGTTCTTC; CDR3 protein: CASRTGGNEQFF
clone size: few; J gene: TRBJ2-5; D gene: TRBD2; V gene: TRBV7-9; CDR3 DNA: TGTGCCAGCAGCTTATCTAGCGGAGGTGGGGAGACCCAGTACTTC; CDR3 protein: CASSLSSGGGETQYF
clone size: NA; J gene: TRBJ2-7; D gene: NA; V gene: TRBV19; CDR3 DNA: TGCGCCAGCAGCCAAGACCAGACGGGGTTCAACAACGAGCAGTACTTC; CDR3 protein: CASSQDQTGFNNEQYF
clone size: few; J gene: TRBJ2-5; D gene: NA; V gene: TRBV7-7; CDR3 DNA: TGTGCTAGCAGCTTAGGCAGGGGTGAGACCCAGTACTTC; CDR3 protein: CASSLGRGETQYF
clone size: once; J gene: TRBJ1-1; D gene: TRBD1; V gene: TRBV7-9; CDR3 DNA: TGTGCCAGCAGCTTCATAACAGGGGACCTGAACACTGAAGCTTTCTTT; CDR3 protein: CASSFITGDLNTEAFF
clone size: NA; J gene: TRBJ2-2; D gene: NA; V gene: TRBV2; CDR3 DNA: TGTGCCAGCAGTCGAGACGACACGTCGAACACCGGGGAGCTGTTTTTT; CDR3 protein: CASSRDDTSNTGELFF
clone size: NA; J gene: TRBJ2-7; D gene: NA; V gene: TRBV11-2; CDR3 DNA: TGTGCCAGCAGCTCGGACCGGGACGAGCAGTACTTC; CDR3 protein: CASSSDRDEQYF
clone size: many; J gene: TRBJ1-1; D gene: TRBD1; V gene: TRBV11-2; CDR3 DNA: TGTGCCAGCAGCTTAGCATTCGACAGGGAGAACACTGAAGCTTTCTTT; CDR3 protein: CASSLAFDRENTEAFF
clone size: NA; J gene: TRBJ1-6; D gene: NA; V gene: TRBV10-2; CDR3 DNA: TGCGCCAGCAGTGAAATGGGTTCACCCCTCCACTTT; CDR3 protein: CASSEMGSPLHF
clone size: NA; J gene: TRBJ2-2; D gene: TRBD1; V gene: TRBV10-3; CDR3 DNA: TGTGCCATCAGTGAGTCGGCAGGGGGCGCGTACACCGGGGAGCTGTTTTTT; CDR3 protein: CAISESAGGAYTGELFF
clone size: NA; J gene: TRBJ2-7; D gene: NA; V gene: TRBV15; CDR3 DNA: TGTGCCACCAACAGAGATCGACGGGTGAGTTACGAGCAGTACTTC; CDR3 protein: CATNRDRRVSYEQYF
clone size: NA; J gene: TRBJ1-4; D gene: NA; V gene: TRBV19; CDR3 DNA: TGTGCCAGTAGCCCTAGCTCGGGGTTGGGAAATGAAAAACTGTTTTTT; CDR3 protein: CASSPSSGLGNEKLFF
clone size: NA; J gene: TRBJ2-7; D gene: NA; V gene: TRBV12-3/TRBV12-4; CDR3 DNA: TGTGCCAGCAGCCCCTTTGGGGGCGCGGACGAGCAGTACTTC; CDR3 protein: CASSPFGGADEQYF
clone size: few; J gene: TRBJ1-1; D gene: NA; V gene: TRBV19; CDR3 DNA: TGTGCCAGTAGCAATTTGGGGAGGTTTGGAGCTTTCTTT; CDR3 protein: CASSNLGRFGAFF
clone size: few; J gene: TRBJ2-3; D gene: NA; V gene: TRBV7-2; CDR3 DNA: TGTGCCAGCAGCCTCGGGACCCACGGGGATACGCAGTATTTT; CDR3 protein: CASSLGTHGDTQYF
clone size: NA; J gene: TRBJ1-1; D gene: NA; V gene: TRBV7-6; CDR3 DNA: TGTGCCAGCAGCTTAGGTCCCAGCTCCTACAATGAAGCTTTCTTT; CDR3 protein: CASSLGPSSYNEAFF
clone size: many; J gene: TRBJ1-5; D gene: NA; V gene: TRBV29-1; CDR3 DNA: TGCAGCGTTGATTGTTACCGGAGCAATCAGCCCCAGCATTTT; CDR3 protein: CSVDCYRSNQPQHF
clone size: NA; J gene: TRBJ2-1; D gene: TRBD2; V gene: TRBV5-4; CDR3 DNA: TGTGCCAGCAGCTTGGGACTAGCTGATGAGCAGTTCTTC; CDR3 protein: CASSLGLADEQFF
clone size: many; J gene: TRBJ1-4; D gene: TRBD1; V gene: TRBV6-1; CDR3 DNA: TGTGCCAGCAGTGAATACGACAGGGATGAAAAACTGTTTTTT; CDR3 protein: CASSEYDRDEKLFF
clone size: NA; J gene: TRBJ2-7; D gene: NA; V gene: TRBV20-1; CDR3 DNA: TGCAGTGCTTCAGGACAGTCCTTGGTCTACGAGCAGTACTTC; CDR3 protein: CSASGQSLVYEQYF
clone size: NA; J gene: TRBJ2-1; D gene: NA; V gene: TRBV7-8; CDR3 DNA: TGTGCCAGCAGTCGTGAGTTGGGGGTCTACAATGAGCAGTTCTTC; CDR3 protein: CASSRELGVYNEQFF
clone size: NA; J gene: TRBJ2-7; D gene: TRBD1; V gene: TRBV9; CDR3 DNA: TGTGCCAGCAGCGCGCTGACAGGGGCGGCCTACGAGCAGTACTTC; CDR3 protein: CASSALTGAAYEQYF
clone size: NA; J gene: TRBJ1-1; D gene: TRBD1; V gene: TRBV7-9; CDR3 DNA: TGTGCCAGCAGACTCCCGTATGGGACAGGGAACACTGAAGCTTTCTTT; CDR3 protein: CASRLPYGTGNTEAFF
clone size: NA; J gene: TRBJ1-6; D gene: NA; V gene: TRBV2; CDR3 DNA: TGTGCCAGCAGTGAGCTTGGCACATTTAAGGATTCACCCCTCCACTTT; CDR3 protein: CASSELGTFKDSPLHF
clone size: many; J gene: TRBJ2-7; D gene: NA; V gene: TRBV4-1; CDR3 DNA: TGCGCCAGCAGCCGCCCCTCGGGGGACCCACCCTACGAGCAGTACTTC; CDR3 protein: CASSRPSGDPPYEQYF
clone size: NA; J gene: TRBJ1-3; D gene: NA; V gene: TRBV19; CDR3 DNA: TGTGCCAGTAGTCCTGAGAACACCATATATTTT; CDR3 protein: CASSPENTIYF
clone size: many; J gene: TRBJ2-3; D gene: TRBD2; V gene: TRBV6-4; CDR3 DNA: TGTGCCAGCAGTCCCTCTAGCGGGGGGGAGGATACGCAGTATTTT; CDR3 protein: CASSPSSGGEDTQYF